This TCR beta chain was sequenced in a study of blood T cell repertoires in COVID-19. Study context: The origin of the acute and convalescent COVID-19 samples was the United States, Italy and Spain. Nucleic acid was either cDNA or gDNA, and it came from T cells, B-cell-depleted T cells, or PBMCs.

Germline CDR1 is SGHTA and CDR2 is FQGNSA. The ends lost 5 bases at V and 6 bases at J; junction bases unmatched: 3. This CDR3 is 12 amino acids long. As processed by the authors: Reference gene primers were amplified, and this amplification served to estimate nucleated cell counts. Repertoires were generated with immunoSEQ multiplex PCR, while TCRdb's copy carries only in-frame clones and drops some. The D gene and trimming were derived from the DNA, and the V and J assignments and clone size from that table. The repertoire holds 140,000 or so clones, with 65% to 90% as singletons. V gene TRBV7-2 combines with J gene TRBJ2-7; 8 bases match TRBD1. The sample taken for sequencing was peripheral blood. The TCR sequence derives from a human donor in a cohort sampled during active COVID-19. The DNA of the CDR3 is TGTGCCAGCAGCCTCGACAGGGGCGAGCAGTACTTC. Translated, it gives CASSLDRGEQYF.